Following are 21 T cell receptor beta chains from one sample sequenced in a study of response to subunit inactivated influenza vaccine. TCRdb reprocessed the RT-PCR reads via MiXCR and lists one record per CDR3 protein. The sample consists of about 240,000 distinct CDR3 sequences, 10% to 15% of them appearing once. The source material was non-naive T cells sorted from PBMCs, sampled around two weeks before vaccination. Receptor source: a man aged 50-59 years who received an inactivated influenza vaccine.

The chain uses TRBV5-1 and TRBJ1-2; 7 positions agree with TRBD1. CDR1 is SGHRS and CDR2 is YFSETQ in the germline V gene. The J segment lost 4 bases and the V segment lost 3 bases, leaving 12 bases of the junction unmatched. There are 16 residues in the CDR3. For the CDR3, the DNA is TGCGCCAGCAGCTCGATGGACAGGCGAAAGTCCTATGGCTACACCTTC. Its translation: CASSSMDRRKSYGYTF.

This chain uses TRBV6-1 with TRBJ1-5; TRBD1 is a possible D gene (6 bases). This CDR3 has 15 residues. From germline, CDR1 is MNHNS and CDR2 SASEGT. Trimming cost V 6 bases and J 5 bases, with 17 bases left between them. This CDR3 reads CASSDNPQGHQPQHF. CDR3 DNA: TGTGCCAGCAGCGACAACCCCCAGGGGCATCAGCCCCAGCATTTT.

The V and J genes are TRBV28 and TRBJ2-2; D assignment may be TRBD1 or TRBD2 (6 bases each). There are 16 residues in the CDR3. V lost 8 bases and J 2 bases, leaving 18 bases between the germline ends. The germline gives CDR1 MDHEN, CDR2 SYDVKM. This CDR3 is CASSIGGHKNTGELFF. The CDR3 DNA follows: TGTGCCAGCTCGATCGGGGGACATAAAAACACCGGGGAGCTGTTTTTT.

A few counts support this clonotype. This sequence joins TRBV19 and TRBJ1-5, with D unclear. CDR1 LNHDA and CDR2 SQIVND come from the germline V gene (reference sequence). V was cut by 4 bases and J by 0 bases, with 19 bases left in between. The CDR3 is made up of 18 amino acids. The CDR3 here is CASSKEVGSPDSNQPQHF. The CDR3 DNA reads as TGTGCCAGTAGTAAGGAAGTCGGGAGCCCGGATAGCAATCAGCCCCAGCATTTT.

CDR3 loop: CASSTSRQGWETQYF. The DNA for the CDR3 is TGTGCCAGTAGTACAAGTAGACAGGGTTGGGAGACCCAGTACTTC. The V call is TRBV19, the J call TRBJ2-5, with 7 bases identical to TRBD1. Per germline, CDR1 LNHDA and CDR2 SQIVND (reference sequence). There are 15 residues in the CDR3. Unmatched junction bases numbered 10, after V lost 4 bases and J lost 5 bases.

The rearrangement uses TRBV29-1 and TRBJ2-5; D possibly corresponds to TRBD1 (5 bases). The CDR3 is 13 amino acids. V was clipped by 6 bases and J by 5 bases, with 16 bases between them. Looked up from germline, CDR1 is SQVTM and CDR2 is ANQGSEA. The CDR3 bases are TGCAGCGTCGACAGACAGCCCGAGGAGACCCAGTACTTC. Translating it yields CSVDRQPEETQYF.

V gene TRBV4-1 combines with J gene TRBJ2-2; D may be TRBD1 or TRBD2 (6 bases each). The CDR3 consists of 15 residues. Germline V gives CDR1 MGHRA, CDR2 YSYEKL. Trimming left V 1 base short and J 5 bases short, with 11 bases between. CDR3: CASSQAGGRTGELFF. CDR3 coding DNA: TGCGCCAGCAGCCAAGCCGGGGGCCGGACCGGGGAGCTGTTTTTT.

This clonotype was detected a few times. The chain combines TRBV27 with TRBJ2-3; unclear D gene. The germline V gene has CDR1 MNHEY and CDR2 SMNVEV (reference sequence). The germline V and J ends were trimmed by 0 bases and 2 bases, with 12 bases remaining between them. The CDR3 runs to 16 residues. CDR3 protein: CASSLSISSPTDTQYF. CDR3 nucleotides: TGTGCCAGCAGTTTATCGATCTCGAGTCCCACAGATACGCAGTATTTT.

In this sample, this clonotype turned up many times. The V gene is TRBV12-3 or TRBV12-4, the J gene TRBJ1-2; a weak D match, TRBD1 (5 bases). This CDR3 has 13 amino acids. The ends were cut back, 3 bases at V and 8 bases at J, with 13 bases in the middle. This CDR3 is CASSLTRVKGYTF. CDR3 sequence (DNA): TGTGCCAGCAGTTTGACCAGGGTGAAGGGCTACACCTTC.

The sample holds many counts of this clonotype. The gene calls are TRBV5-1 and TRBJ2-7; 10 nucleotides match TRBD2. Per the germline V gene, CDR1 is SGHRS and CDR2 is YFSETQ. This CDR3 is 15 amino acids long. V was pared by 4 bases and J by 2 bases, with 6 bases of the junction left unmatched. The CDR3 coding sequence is TGCGCCAGCAGCCTAAGGACTAGCGGTGCCTACGAGCAGTACTTC. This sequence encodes CASSLRTSGAYEQYF. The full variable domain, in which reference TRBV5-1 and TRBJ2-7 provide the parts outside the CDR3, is KAGVTQTPRYLIKTRGQQVTLSCSPISGHRSVSWYQQTPGQGLQFLFEYFSETQRNKGNFPGRFSGRQFSNSRSEMNVSTLELGDSALYLCASSLRTSGAYEQYFGPGTRLTVT.

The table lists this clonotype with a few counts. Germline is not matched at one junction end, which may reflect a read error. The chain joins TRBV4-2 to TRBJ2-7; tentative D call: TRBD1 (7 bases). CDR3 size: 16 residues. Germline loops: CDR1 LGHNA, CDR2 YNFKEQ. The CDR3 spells CASSQEAAGQTHEQYF. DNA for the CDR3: TGTGCCAGCAGTCAAGAAGCGGCGGGACAGACCCACGAGCAGTACTTC.

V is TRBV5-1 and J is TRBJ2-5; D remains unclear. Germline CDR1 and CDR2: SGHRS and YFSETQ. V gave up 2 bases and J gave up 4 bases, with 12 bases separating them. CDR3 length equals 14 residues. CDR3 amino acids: CASSFTGWRETQYF. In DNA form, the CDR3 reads TGCGCCAGCAGCTTTACGGGCTGGCGAGAGACCCAGTACTTC.

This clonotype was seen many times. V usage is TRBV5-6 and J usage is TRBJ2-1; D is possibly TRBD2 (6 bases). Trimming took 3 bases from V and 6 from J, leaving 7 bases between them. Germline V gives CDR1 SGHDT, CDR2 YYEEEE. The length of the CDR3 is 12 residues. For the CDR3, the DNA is TGTGCCAGCAGCTACGGGGGCAATGAGCAGTTCTTC. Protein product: CASSYGGNEQFF.

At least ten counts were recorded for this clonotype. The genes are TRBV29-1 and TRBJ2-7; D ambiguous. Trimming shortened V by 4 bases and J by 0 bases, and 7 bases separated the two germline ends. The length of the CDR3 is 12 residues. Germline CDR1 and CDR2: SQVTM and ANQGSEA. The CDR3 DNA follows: TGCAGCGTTGGTACAGTCTCCTACGAGCAGTACTTC. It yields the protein CSVGTVSYEQYF.

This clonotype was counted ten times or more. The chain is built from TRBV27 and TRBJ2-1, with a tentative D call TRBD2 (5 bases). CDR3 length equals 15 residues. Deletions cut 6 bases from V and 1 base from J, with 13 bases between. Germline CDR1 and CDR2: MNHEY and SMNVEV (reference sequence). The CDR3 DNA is TGTGCCAGCAGGATCCGAGCGGAATCCTACAATGAGCAGTTCTTC. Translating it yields CASRIRAESYNEQFF.

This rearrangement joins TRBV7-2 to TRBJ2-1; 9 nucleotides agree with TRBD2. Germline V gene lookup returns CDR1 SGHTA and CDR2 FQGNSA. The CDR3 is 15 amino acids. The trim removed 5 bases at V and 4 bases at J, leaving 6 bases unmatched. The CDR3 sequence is CASSRSSGGYNEQFF. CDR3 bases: TGTGCCAGCAGCCGAAGTAGCGGGGGTTACAATGAGCAGTTCTTC.

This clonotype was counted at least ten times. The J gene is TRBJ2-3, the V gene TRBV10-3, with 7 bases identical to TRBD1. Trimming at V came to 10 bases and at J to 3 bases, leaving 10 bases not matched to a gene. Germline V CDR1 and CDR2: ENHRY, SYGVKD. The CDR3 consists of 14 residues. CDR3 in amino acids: CATFHRGSTDTQYF. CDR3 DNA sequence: TGTGCCACCTTTCACAGGGGTAGTACAGATACGCAGTATTTT.

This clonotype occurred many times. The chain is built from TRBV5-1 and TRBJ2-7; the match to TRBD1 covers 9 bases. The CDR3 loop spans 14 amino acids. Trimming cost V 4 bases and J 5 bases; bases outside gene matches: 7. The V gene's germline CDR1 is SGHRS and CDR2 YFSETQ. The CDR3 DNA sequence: TGCGCCAGCAGCGGATGGACAGGGGTCCACGAGCAGTACTTC. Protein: CASSGWTGVHEQYF.

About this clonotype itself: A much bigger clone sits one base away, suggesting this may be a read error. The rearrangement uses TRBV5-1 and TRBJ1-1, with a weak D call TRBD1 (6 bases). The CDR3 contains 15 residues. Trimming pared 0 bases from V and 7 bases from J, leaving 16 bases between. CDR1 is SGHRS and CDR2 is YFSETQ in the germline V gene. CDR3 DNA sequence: TGCGCCAGCAGCTTGGAAACAGGGTTGGGCAATGAAGCTTTCTTT. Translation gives CASSLETGLGNEAFF.

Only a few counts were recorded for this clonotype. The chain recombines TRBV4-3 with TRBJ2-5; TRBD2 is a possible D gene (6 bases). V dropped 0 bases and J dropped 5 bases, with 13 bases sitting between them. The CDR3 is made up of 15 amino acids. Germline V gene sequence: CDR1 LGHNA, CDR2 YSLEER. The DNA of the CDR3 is TGCGCCAGCAGCCAAGATCTCGGGGGTTTTGAGACCCAGTACTTC. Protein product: CASSQDLGGFETQYF.

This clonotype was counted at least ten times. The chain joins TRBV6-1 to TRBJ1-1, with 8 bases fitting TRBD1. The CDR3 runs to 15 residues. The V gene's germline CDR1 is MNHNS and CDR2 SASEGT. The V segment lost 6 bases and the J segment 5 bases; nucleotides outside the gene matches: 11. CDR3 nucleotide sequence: TGTGCCAGCAGGCCTCCCGGCAGGGGGCAGACTGAAGCTTTCTTT. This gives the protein CASRPPGRGQTEAFF.